The 12 T cell receptor beta chains listed next were all sequenced from one sample in a study of blood T cell repertoires in COVID-19. Measured with immunoSEQ multiplex PCR; TCRdb has only the in-frame clones, and not every one. The data contain about 61,000 clones, roughly 90% of them singletons. Sequenced material: peripheral blood. The receptors were gathered from an older man in a cohort sampled during active COVID-19.

The chain joins TRBV2 to TRBJ1-3, with D possibly matching TRBD1 (6 bases). CDR1 and CDR2 (germline): SNHLY, FYNNEI. This CDR3 spans 14 amino acids. Deletions cut 4 bases from V and 2 bases from J, with 9 bases between. The chain's CDR3 is CASSVQGTGNTIYF. The DNA for the CDR3 is TGTGCCAGCAGTGTACAGGGAACTGGAAACACCATATATTTT.

V usage is TRBV30 and J usage is TRBJ1-5; weak D call: TRBD1 (5 bases). The V gene lost 1 base and the J gene lost 3 bases, with 16 bases spanning the gap. The CDR3 covers 16 residues. Per the germline V gene, CDR1 is GTSNPN and CDR2 is SVGIG (reference sequence). CDR3 DNA: TGTGCCTGGAGTGAAATTTGGAAGGGGAACAATCAGCCCCAGCATTTT. Protein product: CAWSEIWKGNNQPQHF.

The CDR3 DNA reads TGTGCCAGCAGCTTAGAAGGTAGCGGGGGTCAAAATGAGCAGTTCTTC. This gives the protein CASSLEGSGGQNEQFF. The J gene is TRBJ2-1, the V gene TRBV7-2, with 9 bases fitting TRBD2. The CDR3 is 16 residues long. With V trimmed by 1 base and J by 7 bases, 8 bases remained unmatched. Germline CDR1 SGHTA, CDR2 FQGNSA.

The chain recombines TRBV6-5 with TRBJ1-3, with a weak D call TRBD1 (6 bases). The CDR3 spans 15 residues. CDR1 is MNHEY, CDR2 SVGAGI, per germline. Trimming removed 6 bases from V and 0 bases from J, with 12 bases in between. CDR3 residues: CASRTQGSSGNTIYF. The CDR3 DNA is TGTGCCAGCAGGACACAGGGTAGCTCTGGAAACACCATATATTTT.

The chain couples TRBV19 to TRBJ2-7; no clear D gene. Looked up from germline, CDR1 is LNHDA and CDR2 is SQIVND (reference sequence). V was pared by 7 bases and J by 5 bases, with 21 bases between. The CDR3 has 15 residues. CDR3: CASTDSTMVGHEQYF. The DNA for the CDR3 is TGTGCCAGTACCGATTCGACAATGGTTGGCCACGAGCAGTACTTC.

This chain joins TRBV6-5 and TRBJ1-2, with unresolved D. The germline V and J ends were trimmed by 6 bases and 4 bases, with 12 bases remaining between them. Germline loops: CDR1 MNHEY, CDR2 SVGAGI. There are 13 residues in the CDR3. The CDR3 loop is CASSLGRIYGYTF. In DNA form, the CDR3 reads TGTGCCAGCAGCCTGGGCAGAATCTATGGCTACACCTTC.

V usage is TRBV5-4 and J usage is TRBJ1-6; 8 bases are a match to TRBD1. Germline-derived CDR1 and CDR2 are SGHNT and YYREEE (reference sequence). With V trimmed by 4 bases and J by 6 bases, 6 bases remained unmatched. CDR3 length equals 15 residues. The CDR3 DNA sequence: TGTGCCAGCAGCATAGGACAGGGTACTAATTCACCCCTCCACTTT. Amino acid sequence: CASSIGQGTNSPLHF. The full variable domain, with the rest looked up from reference TRBV5-4 and TRBJ1-6, is ETGVTQSPTHLIKTRGQQVTLRCSSQSGHNTVSWYQQALGQGPQFIFQYYREEENGRGNFPPRFSGLQFPNYSSELNVNALELDDSALYLCASSIGQGTNSPLHFGNGTRLTVT.

The J gene is TRBJ2-5, the V gene TRBV25-1; 10 bases align to TRBD2. V was clipped by 5 bases and J by 6 bases; unmatched bases: 9. This CDR3 is 15 amino acids long. Germline values: CDR1 MGHDK, CDR2 SYGVNS. This chain's CDR3 is CASSRASGRGKTQYF. The CDR3 DNA sequence: TGTGCCAGCAGTAGGGCTAGCGGGAGAGGAAAGACCCAGTACTTC.

The chain links TRBV12-2 to TRBJ1-5; TRBD1 reflects the table's D call only, with no check against the DNA. TRBV12-2 is deemed a pseudogene. This CDR3 contains 15 residues. The CDR3 is CASRTLYSSNQPQHF. The CDR3 DNA is TGTGCAAGTCGCACCCTATACAGTAGCAATCAGCCCCAGCATTTT.

The chain joins TRBV3-1 (or the pseudogene TRBV3-2) to TRBJ1-1; D remains unclear. The germline gives CDR1 LGHDT, CDR2 YNNKEL (reference sequence). Deletions cut 4 bases from V and 3 bases from J, with 9 bases between. The CDR3 spans 13 residues. The CDR3 coding sequence is TGTGCCAGCAGCCTAATTCGAGACACTGAAGCTTTCTTT. Translated: CASSLIRDTEAFF.

V usage is TRBV5-4 and J usage is TRBJ2-7; the match to TRBD1 covers 7 bases. Germline lookup yields CDR1 SGHNT and CDR2 YYREEE (reference sequence). Unmatched junction bases numbered 7, after V lost 4 bases and J lost 6 bases. This CDR3 is built from 13 residues. The CDR3 nucleotides read TGTGCCAGCAGCGCAACCACAGGGGCCGAGCAGTACTTC. This encodes CASSATTGAEQYF.

The chain employs TRBV18 and TRBJ2-5; no clear D gene. The V gene's germline CDR1 is KGHSH and CDR2 LQKENI. Trimming removed 2 bases from V and 3 bases from J, with 7 bases in between. This CDR3 has 13 amino acids. Here the CDR3 reads CASSPVAEETQYF. In nucleotides, the CDR3 is TGTGCCAGCTCACCAGTGGCCGAAGAGACCCAGTACTTC. The full variable domain, with the rest looked up from reference TRBV18 and TRBJ2-5, is NAGVMQNPRHLVRRRGQEARLRCSPMKGHSHVYWYRQLPEEGLKFMVYLQKENIIDESGMPKERFSAEFPKEGPSILRIQQVVRGDSAAYFCASSPVAEETQYFGPGTRLLVL.